The 16 T cell receptor beta chains listed next were all sequenced from one sample in a study of T cells after yellow fever vaccination. In TCRdb, the 5' RACE reads were re-called with MiXCR into one record per CDR3 protein. This sample carries over 300,000 distinct CDR3 sequences, roughly 4% of them seen once, and the ten largest clones take 20% to 25%. The starting material was PBMCs, obtained on the day of the yellow fever booster vaccination. These receptors originate from a man between 18 and 35 years old who received the YFV17D yellow fever vaccine.

This clonotype has only a few counts. The V and J genes are TRBV11-2 and TRBJ2-4; the D gene is possibly TRBD2 (5 bases). Germline-derived CDR1 and CDR2 are SGHAT and FQNNGV. This CDR3 comprises 13 residues. Trimming cost V 7 bases and J 5 bases, with 12 bases left between them. CDR3 residues: CASTTGIQNIQYF. In DNA, the CDR3 is TGTGCCAGCACGACGGGGATCCAAAACATTCAGTACTTC.

This rearrangement joins TRBV20-1 to TRBJ2-1; D is unclear. V lost 0 bases and J 1 base, leaving 13 bases between the germline ends. There are 16 residues in the CDR3. Germline V CDR1 and CDR2: DFQATT, SNEGSKA (reference sequence). The CDR3 spells CSARDQFSFSYNEQFF. CDR3 nucleotide sequence: TGCAGTGCTAGAGATCAGTTCTCATTTTCCTACAATGAGCAGTTCTTC.

The chain carries TRBV2 and TRBJ1-1; tentatively, D is TRBD1 (6 bases). This CDR3 spans 15 amino acids. Looked up from germline, CDR1 is SNHLY and CDR2 is FYNNEI. Trimming took 11 bases from V and 1 from J, leaving 20 bases between them. The CDR3 DNA reads TGTGCCGGGGATAGCAGGGGTAGGAGGAACACTGAAGCTTTCTTT. It codes for CAGDSRGRRNTEAFF.

This clonotype was recorded only once. V and J are TRBV20-1 and TRBJ2-3, with D hard to call. The CDR3 spans 15 residues. In germline, CDR1 is DFQATT, CDR2 SNEGSKA (reference sequence). Trimming left V 6 bases short and J 7 bases short, with 23 bases between. The DNA for the CDR3 is TGCAGTGCCCCACGACGGCAGCAATTCGGATATACGCAGTATTTT. Translated: CSAPRRQQFGYTQYF.

This clonotype was recorded many times. The rearrangement links TRBV27 to TRBJ2-3; D possibly matches TRBD1 or TRBD2 (6 bases each). Germline lookup yields CDR1 MNHEY and CDR2 SMNVEV (reference sequence). The CDR3 has 13 amino acids. V lost 7 bases and J 6 bases, leaving 14 bases between the germline ends. The CDR3 DNA reads TGTGCCAGCATCCCCCCCGGGGGCGATACGCAGTATTTT. Its protein is CASIPPGGDTQYF.

A few counts support this clonotype. The chain uses TRBV7-2 and TRBJ1-4; the D is unclear. The CDR3 loop spans 15 amino acids. Germline V gene data show CDR1 as SGHTA and CDR2 as FQGNSA. The V and J ends lost 3 bases and 4 bases respectively, with 12 bases between them. CDR3 in DNA: TGTGCCAGCAGCTTCGCGGCGGTGGGTAATGAAAAACTGTTTTTT. Amino acid sequence: CASSFAAVGNEKLFF.

This chain uses TRBV12-3 or TRBV12-4 with TRBJ1-4; TRBD1 might be the D (5 bases). The CDR3 extends over 12 amino acids. V was cut by 6 bases and J by 8 bases, with 10 bases left in between. This CDR3 reads CASRKGSEKLFF. For the CDR3, the DNA is TGTGCCAGCAGGAAGGGGTCGGAAAAACTGTTTTTT.

This clonotype was observed a few times. This chain connects TRBV20-1 to TRBJ2-7, with D possibly being TRBD1 (5 bases). The CDR3 has 14 amino acids. The V and J ends lost 0 bases and 2 bases respectively, with 11 bases between them. The V gene's germline CDR1 is DFQATT and CDR2 SNEGSKA (reference sequence). The CDR3 sequence: CSARDLTDPYEQYF. The CDR3 DNA sequence: TGCAGTGCTAGAGACCTGACAGATCCCTACGAGCAGTACTTC.

This clonotype was counted a few times. This chain uses TRBV20-1 with TRBJ2-7; TRBD2 might be the D (7 bases). The CDR3 is 14 residues long. The ends were cut back, 6 bases at V and 4 bases at J, with 19 bases in the middle. Germline V gene sequence: CDR1 DFQATT, CDR2 SNEGSKA (reference sequence). The CDR3 DNA sequence: TGCAGTGCCTGGCGGGGCGGGGGCTGGTACGAGCAGTACTTC. It specifies CSAWRGGGWYEQYF.

Many counts were recorded for this clonotype. The chain carries TRBV2 and TRBJ2-5, with 8 positions matching TRBD1. CDR3 length: 14 amino acids. After removal of 6 bases from V and 4 bases from J, the junction contained 7 bases not matched to a gene. Germline CDR1 is SNHLY and CDR2 is FYNNEI. The CDR3 sequence: CASRTGTGGETQYF. The CDR3 nucleotides are TGTGCCAGCAGGACCGGGACAGGAGGAGAGACCCAGTACTTC.

This chain links TRBV5-1 with TRBJ2-2, with TRBD1 matching 8 bases. V lost 3 bases and J lost 6; bases outside the gene matches: 4. CDR3 length equals 14 residues. Germline CDR1 SGHRS, CDR2 YFSETQ. Here the CDR3 reads CASSSPGGPGELFF. For the CDR3, the DNA is TGCGCCAGCAGCTCCCCAGGGGGCCCCGGGGAGCTGTTTTTT.

This clonotype was detected ten times or more. CDR3 nucleotides: TGTGCCAGCAGCTTGGCTACTTCGAGCGAGCAGTACGTC. Translating it yields CASSLATSSEQYV. The V gene is TRBV5-6, the J gene TRBJ2-7; no clear D gene. V was clipped by 0 bases and J by 6 bases, with 10 bases between them. The CDR3 is 13 amino acids. From germline, CDR1 is SGHDT and CDR2 YYEEEE.

This clonotype was observed many times. This sequence joins TRBV6-1 and TRBJ2-2; the D gene is possibly TRBD2 (7 bases). Trimming left V 5 bases short and J 4 bases short, with 14 bases between. The CDR3 has 15 amino acids. The V gene's germline CDR1 is MNHNS and CDR2 SASEGT. CDR3 sequence: CASSKGGGITGELFF. The DNA of the CDR3 is TGTGCCAGCAGTAAGGGGGGGGGAATCACCGGGGAGCTGTTTTTT.

This clonotype has at least ten counts. The V and J genes are TRBV29-1 and TRBJ2-7; either TRBD1 or TRBD2 may fit D (6 bases each). This CDR3 spans 17 amino acids. Trimming stripped 2 bases from V and 2 bases from J, with 22 bases between. Per germline, CDR1 SQVTM and CDR2 ANQGSEA. CDR3 loop: CSVERGEQGNRTYEQYV. CDR3 DNA: TGCAGCGTTGAAAGGGGGGAACAGGGTAATAGGACCTACGAGCAGTACGTC.

This clonotype was recorded a few times. The genes are TRBV29-1 and TRBJ2-5; 7 nucleotides agree with TRBD1. The CDR3 loop spans 13 amino acids. The V gene end was trimmed by 5 bases and the J gene end by 4 bases; junction bases not matched to a gene: 7. Germline V lookup: CDR1 SQVTM, CDR2 ANQGSEA. The CDR3 is CSVTGAVGETQYF. CDR3 nucleotides: TGCAGCGTTACAGGGGCAGTAGGAGAGACCCAGTACTTC.

This clonotype was counted many times. The chain employs TRBV7-8 and TRBJ1-3, with no clear D. CDR1 and CDR2 from the germline V gene are SGHVS and FQNEAQ. This CDR3 region has 15 residues. Trimming stripped 5 bases from V and 4 bases from J, with 15 bases between. DNA for the CDR3: TGTGCCAGCAGCCAGTTTGAGGGTGGGGGAAACACCATATATTTT. Translating gives CASSQFEGGGNTIYF.